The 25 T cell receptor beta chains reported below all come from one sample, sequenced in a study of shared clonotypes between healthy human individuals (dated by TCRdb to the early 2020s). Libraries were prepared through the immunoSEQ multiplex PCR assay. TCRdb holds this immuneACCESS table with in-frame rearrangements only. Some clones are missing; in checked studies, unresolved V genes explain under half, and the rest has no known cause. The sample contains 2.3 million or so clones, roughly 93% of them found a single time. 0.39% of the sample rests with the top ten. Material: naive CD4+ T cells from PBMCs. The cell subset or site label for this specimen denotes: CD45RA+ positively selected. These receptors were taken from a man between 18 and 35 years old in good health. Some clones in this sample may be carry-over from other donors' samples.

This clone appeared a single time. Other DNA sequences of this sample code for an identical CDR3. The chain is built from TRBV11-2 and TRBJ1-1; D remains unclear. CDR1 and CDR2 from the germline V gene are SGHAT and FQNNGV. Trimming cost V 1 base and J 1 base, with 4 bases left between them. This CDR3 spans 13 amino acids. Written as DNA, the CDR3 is TGTGCCAGCAGCTTAGGTCCGAACACTGAAGCTTTCTTT. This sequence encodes CASSLGPNTEAFF.

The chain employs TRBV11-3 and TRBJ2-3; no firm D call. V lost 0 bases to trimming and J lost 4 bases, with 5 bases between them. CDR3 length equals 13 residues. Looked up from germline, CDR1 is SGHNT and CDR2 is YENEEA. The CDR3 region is CASSLDSPDTQYF. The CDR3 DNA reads TGTGCCAGCAGCTTAGATTCCCCAGATACGCAGTATTTT.

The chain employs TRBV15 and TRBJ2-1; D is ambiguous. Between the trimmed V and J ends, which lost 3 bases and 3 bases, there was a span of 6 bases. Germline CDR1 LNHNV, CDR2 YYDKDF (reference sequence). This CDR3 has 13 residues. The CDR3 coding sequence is TGTGCCACCAGCAGGACGGTCTACAATGAGCAGTTCTTC. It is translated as CATSRTVYNEQFF.

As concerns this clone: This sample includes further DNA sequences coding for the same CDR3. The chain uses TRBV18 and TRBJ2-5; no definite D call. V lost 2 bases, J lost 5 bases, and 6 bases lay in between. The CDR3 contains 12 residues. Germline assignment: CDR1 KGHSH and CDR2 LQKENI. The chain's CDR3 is CASSPKGETQYF. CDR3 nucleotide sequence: TGTGCCAGCTCACCAAAGGGTGAGACCCAGTACTTC.

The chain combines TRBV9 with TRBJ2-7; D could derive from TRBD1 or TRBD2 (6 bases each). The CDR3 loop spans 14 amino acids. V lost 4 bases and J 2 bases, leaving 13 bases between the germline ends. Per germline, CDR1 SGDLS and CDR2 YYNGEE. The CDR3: CASSPRGLAYEQYF. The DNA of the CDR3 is TGTGCCAGCAGCCCACGGGGGCTAGCCTACGAGCAGTACTTC.

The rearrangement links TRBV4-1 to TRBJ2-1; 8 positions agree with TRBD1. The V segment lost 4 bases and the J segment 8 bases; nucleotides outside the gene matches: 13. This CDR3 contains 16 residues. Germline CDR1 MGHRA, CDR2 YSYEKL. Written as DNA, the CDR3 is TGCGCCAGCAGCCGGGTGGACAGGGCTCTCTTCGATGAGCAGTTCTTC. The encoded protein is CASSRVDRALFDEQFF.

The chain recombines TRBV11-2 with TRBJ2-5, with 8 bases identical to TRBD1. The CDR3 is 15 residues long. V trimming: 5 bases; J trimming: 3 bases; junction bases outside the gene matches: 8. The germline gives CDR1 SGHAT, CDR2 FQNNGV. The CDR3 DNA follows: TGTGCCAGCAGCCGCCCGGGACAGGCTAAAGAGACCCAGTACTTC. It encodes CASSRPGQAKETQYF.

As DNA, the CDR3 is TGTGCCAGCCATTGGAGGGCTAGCGGGTACAATGAGCAGTTCTTC. As protein: CASHWRASGYNEQFF. The chain is built from TRBV5-6 and TRBJ2-1, with 8 bases fitting TRBD2. CDR1 is SGHDT and CDR2 is YYEEEE in the germline V gene. The ends lost 7 bases at V and 4 bases at J; junction bases unmatched: 10. This CDR3 spans 15 amino acids.

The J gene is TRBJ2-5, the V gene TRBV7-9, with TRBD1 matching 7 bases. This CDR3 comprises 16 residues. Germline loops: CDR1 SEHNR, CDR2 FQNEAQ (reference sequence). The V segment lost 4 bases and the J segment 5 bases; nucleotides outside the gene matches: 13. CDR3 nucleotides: TGTGCCAGCAGCTCTCGAGAGACAGGGCGACGGGAGACCCAGTACTTC. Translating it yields CASSSRETGRRETQYF.

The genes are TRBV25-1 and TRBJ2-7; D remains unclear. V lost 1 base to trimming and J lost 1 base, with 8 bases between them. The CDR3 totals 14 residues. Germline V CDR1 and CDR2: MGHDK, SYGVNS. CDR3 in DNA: TGTGCCAGCAGTGAATTTGGGGTTTCCTACGAGCAGTACTTC. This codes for CASSEFGVSYEQYF.

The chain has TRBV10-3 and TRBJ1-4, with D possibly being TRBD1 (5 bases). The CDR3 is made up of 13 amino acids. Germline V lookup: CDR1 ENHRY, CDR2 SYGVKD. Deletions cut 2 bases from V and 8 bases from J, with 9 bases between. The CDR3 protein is CAISEQGREKLFF. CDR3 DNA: TGTGCCATCAGTGAGCAGGGCAGGGAAAAACTGTTTTTT.

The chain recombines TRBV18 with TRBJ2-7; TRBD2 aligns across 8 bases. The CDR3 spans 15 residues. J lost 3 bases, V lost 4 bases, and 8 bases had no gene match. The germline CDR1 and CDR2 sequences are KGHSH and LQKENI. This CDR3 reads CASSQSGRALYEQYF. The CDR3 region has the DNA TGTGCCAGCTCACAATCCGGGAGGGCCCTCTACGAGCAGTACTTC. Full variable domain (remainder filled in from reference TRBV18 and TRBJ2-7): NAGVMQNPRHLVRRRGQEARLRCSPMKGHSHVYWYRQLPEEGLKFMVYLQKENIIDESGMPKERFSAEFPKEGPSILRIQQVVRGDSAAYFCASSQSGRALYEQYFGPGTRLTVT.

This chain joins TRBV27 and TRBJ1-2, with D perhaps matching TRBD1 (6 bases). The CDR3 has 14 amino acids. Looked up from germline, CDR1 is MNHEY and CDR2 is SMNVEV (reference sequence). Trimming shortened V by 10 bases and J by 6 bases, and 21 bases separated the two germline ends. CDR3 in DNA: TGTGCCACCAGATTACCAGGGGCACCTCATGGCTACACCTTC. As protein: CATRLPGAPHGYTF.

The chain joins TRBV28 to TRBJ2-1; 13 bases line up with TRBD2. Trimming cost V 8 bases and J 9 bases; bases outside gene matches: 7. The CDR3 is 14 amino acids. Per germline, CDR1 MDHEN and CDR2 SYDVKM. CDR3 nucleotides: TGTGCCAGCTTACTAGCGGGAGGGTCCCCTGAGCAGTTCTTC. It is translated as CASLLAGGSPEQFF.

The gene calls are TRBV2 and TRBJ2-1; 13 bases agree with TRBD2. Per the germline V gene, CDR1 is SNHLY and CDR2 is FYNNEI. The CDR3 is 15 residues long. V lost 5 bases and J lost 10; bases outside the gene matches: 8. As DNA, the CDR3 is TGTGCCAGCAGTCTAGGACTAGCGGGAGTCGAGGAGCAGTTCTTC. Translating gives CASSLGLAGVEEQFF. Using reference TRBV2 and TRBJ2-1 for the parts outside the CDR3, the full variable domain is EPEVTQTPSHQVTQMGQEVILRCVPISNHLYFYWYRQILGQKVEFLVSFYNNEISEKSEIFDDQFSVERPDGSNFTLKIRSTKLEDSAMYFCASSLGLAGVEEQFFGPGTRLTVL.

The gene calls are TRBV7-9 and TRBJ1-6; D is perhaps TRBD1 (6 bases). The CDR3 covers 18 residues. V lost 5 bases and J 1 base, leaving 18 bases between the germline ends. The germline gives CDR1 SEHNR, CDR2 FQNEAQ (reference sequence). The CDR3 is CASSPQQGLGSYNSPLHF. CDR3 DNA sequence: TGTGCCAGCAGCCCTCAACAGGGTCTCGGTTCCTATAATTCACCCCTCCACTTT.

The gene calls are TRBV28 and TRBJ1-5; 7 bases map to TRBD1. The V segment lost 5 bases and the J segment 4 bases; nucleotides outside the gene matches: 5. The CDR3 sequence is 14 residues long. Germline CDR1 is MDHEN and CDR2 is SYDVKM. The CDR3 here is CASSGGQWNQPQHF. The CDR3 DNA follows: TGTGCCAGCAGTGGGGGACAGTGGAATCAGCCCCAGCATTTT.

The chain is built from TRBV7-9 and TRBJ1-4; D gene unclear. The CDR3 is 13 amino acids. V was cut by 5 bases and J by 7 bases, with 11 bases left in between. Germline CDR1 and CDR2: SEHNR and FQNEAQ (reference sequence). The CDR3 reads CASSPLEGEKLFF. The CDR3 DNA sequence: TGTGCCAGCAGCCCACTCGAGGGTGAAAAACTGTTTTTT.

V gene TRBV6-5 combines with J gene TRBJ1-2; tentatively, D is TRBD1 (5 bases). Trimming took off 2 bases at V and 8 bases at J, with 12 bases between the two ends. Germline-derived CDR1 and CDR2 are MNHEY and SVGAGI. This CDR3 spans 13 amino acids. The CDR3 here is CASSYLRVRGYTF. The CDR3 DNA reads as TGTGCCAGCAGTTACCTCAGGGTCAGGGGCTACACCTTC.

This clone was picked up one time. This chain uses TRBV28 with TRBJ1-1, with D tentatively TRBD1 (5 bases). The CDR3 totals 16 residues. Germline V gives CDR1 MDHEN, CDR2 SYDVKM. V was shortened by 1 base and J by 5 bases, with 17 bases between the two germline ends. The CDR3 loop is CASSLFVGALRTEAFF. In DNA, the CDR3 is TGTGCCAGCAGTTTATTTGTAGGGGCCCTGCGTACTGAAGCTTTCTTT.

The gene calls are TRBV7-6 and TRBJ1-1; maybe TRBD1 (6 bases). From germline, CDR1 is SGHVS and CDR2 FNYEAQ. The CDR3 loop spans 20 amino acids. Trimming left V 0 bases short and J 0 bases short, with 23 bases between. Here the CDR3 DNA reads TGTGCCAGCAGCTTAGCAGACCTACAGGGACTCCTTATTTTGAACACTGAAGCTTTCTTT. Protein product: CASSLADLQGLLILNTEAFF.

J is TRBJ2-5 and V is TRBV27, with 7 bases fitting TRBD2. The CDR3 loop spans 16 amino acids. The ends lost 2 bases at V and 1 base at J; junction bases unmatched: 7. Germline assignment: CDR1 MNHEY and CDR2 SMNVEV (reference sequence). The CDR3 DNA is TGTGCCAGCAGTTTACAACTAGCGAACCCCCAAGAGACCCAGTACTTC. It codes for CASSLQLANPQETQYF.

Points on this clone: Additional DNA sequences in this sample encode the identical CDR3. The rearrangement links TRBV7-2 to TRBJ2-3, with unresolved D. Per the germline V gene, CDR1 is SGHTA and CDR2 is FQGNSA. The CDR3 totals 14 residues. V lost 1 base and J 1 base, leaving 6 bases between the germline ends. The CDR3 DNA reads TGTGCCAGCAGCTTAGAGTCGGGCACAGATACGCAGTATTTT. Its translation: CASSLESGTDTQYF.

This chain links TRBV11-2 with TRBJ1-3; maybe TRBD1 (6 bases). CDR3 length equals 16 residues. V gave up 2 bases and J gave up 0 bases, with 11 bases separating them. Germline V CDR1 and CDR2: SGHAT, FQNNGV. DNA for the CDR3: TGTGCCAGCAGCTTAAGGACAGACCGCTCTGGAAACACCATATATTTT. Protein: CASSLRTDRSGNTIYF.

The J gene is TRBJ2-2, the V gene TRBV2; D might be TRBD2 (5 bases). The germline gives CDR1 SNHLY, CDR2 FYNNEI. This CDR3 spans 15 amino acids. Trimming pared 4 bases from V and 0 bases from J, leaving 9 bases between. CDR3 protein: CASSGSGANTGELFF. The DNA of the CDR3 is TGTGCCAGCAGTGGATCCGGGGCGAACACCGGGGAGCTGTTTTTT.